The clone carrying this TCR beta chain was found a few times. This sequence may be a read error, since a much larger clone differs from it by one base. From the PCR reads, TCRdb re-called clones with MiXCR. The table includes tens of thousands of clones, approximately 25% detected once. Not a single patient had been given any form of treatment at any point before undergoing thyroid surgery. The CDR3 loop spans 15 amino acids. The germline gives CDR1 SGHRS, CDR2 YFSETQ. This specimen belongs to a study of metastatic and nonmetastatic thyroid tumors. J is TRBJ2-3 and V is TRBV5-1; possibly TRBD1 for D (6 bases). This TCR came from a female donor with papillary thyroid cancer or a benign thyroid nodule (not recorded which). Some clones in this sample may be carry-over from other donors' samples. Sequenced material: blood. CDR3 in DNA: TGCGCCAGCAGCGCACTTGGGGGCAGCACATATACGCAGTACTTT. It translates to CASSALGGSTYTQYF.